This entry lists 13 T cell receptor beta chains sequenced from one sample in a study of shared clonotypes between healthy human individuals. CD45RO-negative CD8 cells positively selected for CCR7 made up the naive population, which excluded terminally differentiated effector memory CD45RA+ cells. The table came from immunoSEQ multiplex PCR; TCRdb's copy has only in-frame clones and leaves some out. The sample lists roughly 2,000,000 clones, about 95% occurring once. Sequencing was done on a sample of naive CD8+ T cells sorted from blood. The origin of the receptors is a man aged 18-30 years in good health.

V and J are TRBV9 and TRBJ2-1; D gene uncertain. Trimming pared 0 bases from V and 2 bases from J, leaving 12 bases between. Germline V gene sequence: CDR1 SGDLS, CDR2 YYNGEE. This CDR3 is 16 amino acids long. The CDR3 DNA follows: TGTGCCAGCAGCGTAGTGCCAGCGCCCCCCTACAATGAGCAGTTCTTC. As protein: CASSVVPAPPYNEQFF. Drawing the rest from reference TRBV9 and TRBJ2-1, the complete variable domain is DSGVTQTPKHLITATGQRVTLRCSPRSGDLSVYWYQQSLDQGLQFLIQYYNGEERAKGNILERFSAQQFPDLHSELNLSSLELGDSALYFCASSVVPAPPYNEQFFGPGTRLTVL.

The CDR3 DNA follows: TGTGCCAGCAGCGGGGGTGCGGGGAGGGAGCAGTACTTC. Encoded protein: CASSGGAGREQYF. The V call is TRBV28, the J call TRBJ2-7, with D possibly being TRBD2 (6 bases). The CDR3 is 13 amino acids. V was trimmed by 6 bases and J by 7 bases, leaving 16 bases between them. Per germline, CDR1 MDHEN and CDR2 SYDVKM.

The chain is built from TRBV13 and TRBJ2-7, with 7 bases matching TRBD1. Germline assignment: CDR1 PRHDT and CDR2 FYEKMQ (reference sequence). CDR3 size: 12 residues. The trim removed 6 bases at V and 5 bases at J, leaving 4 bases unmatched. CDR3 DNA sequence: TGTGCCAGCAGTCCTGACAGGGACGAGCAGTACTTC. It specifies CASSPDRDEQYF.

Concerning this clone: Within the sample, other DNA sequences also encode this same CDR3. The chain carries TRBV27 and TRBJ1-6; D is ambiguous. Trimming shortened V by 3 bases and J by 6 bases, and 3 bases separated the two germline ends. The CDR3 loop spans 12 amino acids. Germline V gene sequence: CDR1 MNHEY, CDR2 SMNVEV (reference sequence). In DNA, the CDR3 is TGTGCCAGCAGTTTTGGTAATTCACCCCTCCACTTT. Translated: CASSFGNSPLHF.

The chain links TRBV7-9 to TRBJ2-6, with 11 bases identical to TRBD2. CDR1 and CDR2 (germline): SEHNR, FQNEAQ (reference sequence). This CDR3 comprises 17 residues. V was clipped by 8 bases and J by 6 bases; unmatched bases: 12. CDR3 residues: CASVMASGRSAANVLTF. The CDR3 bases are TGTGCCAGCGTTATGGCTAGCGGGAGGTCGGCGGCCAACGTCCTGACTTTC.

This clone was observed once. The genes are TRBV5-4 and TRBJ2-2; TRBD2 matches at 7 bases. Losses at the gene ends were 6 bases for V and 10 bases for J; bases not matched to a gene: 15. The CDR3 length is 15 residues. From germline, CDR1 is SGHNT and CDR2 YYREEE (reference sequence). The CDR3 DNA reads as TGTGCCAGCAAGAGCGGGGTCGGCACCGGGGAGGAGCTGTTTTTT. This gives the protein CASKSGVGTGEELFF. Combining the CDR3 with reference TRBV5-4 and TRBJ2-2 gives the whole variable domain ETGVTQSPTHLIKTRGQQVTLRCSSQSGHNTVSWYQQALGQGPQFIFQYYREEENGRGNFPPRFSGLQFPNYSSELNVNALELDDSALYLCASKSGVGTGEELFFGEGSRLTVL.

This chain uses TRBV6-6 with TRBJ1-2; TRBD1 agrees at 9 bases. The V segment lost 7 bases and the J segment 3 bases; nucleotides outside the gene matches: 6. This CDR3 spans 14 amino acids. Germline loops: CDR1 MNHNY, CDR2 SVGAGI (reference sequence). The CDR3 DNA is TGTGCCAGCAACCCGACAGGGGGGCACTATGGCTACACCTTC. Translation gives CASNPTGGHYGYTF.

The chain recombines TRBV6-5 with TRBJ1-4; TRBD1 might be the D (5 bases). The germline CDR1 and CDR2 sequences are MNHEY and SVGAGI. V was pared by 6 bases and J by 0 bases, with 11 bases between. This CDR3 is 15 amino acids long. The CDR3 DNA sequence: TGTGCCAGCAGGAGATCGACAGCAACTAATGAAAAACTGTTTTTT. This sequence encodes CASRRSTATNEKLFF.

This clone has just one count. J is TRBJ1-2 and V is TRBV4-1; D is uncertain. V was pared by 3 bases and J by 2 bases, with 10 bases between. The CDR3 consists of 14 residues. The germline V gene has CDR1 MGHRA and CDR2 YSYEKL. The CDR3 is CASSQVDSNYGYTF. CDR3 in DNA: TGCGCCAGCAGCCAGGTGGACTCAAACTATGGCTACACCTTC.

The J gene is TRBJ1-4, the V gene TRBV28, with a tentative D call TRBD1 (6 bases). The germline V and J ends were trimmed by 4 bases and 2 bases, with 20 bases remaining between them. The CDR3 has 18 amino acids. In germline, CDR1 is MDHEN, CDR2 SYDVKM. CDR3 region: CASSSPGVSGETNEKLFF. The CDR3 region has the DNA TGTGCCAGCAGTTCCCCTGGGGTCTCAGGGGAGACTAATGAAAAACTGTTTTTT.

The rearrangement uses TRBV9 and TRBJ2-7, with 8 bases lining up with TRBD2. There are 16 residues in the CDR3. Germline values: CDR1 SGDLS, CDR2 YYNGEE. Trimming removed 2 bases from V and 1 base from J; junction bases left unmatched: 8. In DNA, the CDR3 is TGTGCCAGCAGCGTGTCCGGGGTAGCGGGATCCTACGAGCAGTACTTC. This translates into CASSVSGVAGSYEQYF.

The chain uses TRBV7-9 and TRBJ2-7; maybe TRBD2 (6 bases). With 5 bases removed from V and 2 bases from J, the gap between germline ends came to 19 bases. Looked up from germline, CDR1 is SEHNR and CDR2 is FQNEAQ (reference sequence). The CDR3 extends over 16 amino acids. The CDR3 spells CASSLGASDGTYEQYF. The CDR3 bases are TGTGCCAGCAGCCTAGGAGCTAGCGATGGGACCTACGAGCAGTACTTC.

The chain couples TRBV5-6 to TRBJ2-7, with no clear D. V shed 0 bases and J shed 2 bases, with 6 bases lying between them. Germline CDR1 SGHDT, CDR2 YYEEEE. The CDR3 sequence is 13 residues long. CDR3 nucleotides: TGTGCCAGCAGCTTGGTTTTCACCTACGAGCAGTACTTC. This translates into CASSLVFTYEQYF.